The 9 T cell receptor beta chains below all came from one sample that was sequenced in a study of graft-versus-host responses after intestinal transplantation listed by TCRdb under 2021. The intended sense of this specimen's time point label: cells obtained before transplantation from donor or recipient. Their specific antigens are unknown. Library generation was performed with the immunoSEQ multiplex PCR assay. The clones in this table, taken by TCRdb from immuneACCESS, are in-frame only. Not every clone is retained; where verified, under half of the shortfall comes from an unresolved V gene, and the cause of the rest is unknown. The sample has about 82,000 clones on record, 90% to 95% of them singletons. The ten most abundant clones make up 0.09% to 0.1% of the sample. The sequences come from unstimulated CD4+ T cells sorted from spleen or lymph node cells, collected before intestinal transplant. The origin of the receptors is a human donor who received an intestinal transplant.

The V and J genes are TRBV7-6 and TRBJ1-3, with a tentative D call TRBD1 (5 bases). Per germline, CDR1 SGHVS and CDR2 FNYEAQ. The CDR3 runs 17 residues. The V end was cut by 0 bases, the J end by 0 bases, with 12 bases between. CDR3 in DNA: TGTGCCAGCAGCTTAGCGGGGCACATGAACTCTGGAAACACCATATATTTT. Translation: CASSLAGHMNSGNTIYF.

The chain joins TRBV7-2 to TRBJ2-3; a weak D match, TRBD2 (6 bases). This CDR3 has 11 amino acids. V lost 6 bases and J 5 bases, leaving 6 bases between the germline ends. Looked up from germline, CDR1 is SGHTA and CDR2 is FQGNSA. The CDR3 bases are TGTGCCAGCAGGGGGGGAGATACGCAGTATTTT. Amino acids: CASRGGDTQYF.

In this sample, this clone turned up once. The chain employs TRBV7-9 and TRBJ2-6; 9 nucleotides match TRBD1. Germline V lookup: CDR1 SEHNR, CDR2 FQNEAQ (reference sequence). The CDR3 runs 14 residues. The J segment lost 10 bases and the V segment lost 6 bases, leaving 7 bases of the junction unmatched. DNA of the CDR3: TGTGCCAGCAGACGGACAGGGGACCCTAACGTCCTGACTTTC. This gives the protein CASRRTGDPNVLTF. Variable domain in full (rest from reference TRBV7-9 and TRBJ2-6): DTGVSQNPRHKITKRGQNVTFRCDPISEHNRLYWYRQTLGQGPEFLTYFQNEAQLEKSRLLSDRFSAERPKGSFSTLEIQRTEQGDSAMYLCASRRTGDPNVLTFGAGSRLTVL.

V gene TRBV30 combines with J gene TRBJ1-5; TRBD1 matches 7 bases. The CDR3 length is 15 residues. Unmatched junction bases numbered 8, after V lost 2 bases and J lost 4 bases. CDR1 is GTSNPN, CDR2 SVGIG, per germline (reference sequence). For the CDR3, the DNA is TGTGCCTGGAGTCATCAAGGGACAGTGAATCAGCCCCAGCATTTT. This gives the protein CAWSHQGTVNQPQHF.

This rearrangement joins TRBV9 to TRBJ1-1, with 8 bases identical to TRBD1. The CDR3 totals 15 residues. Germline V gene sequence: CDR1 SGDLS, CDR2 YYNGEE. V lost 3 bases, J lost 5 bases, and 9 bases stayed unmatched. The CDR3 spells CASSAYDRGGTEAFF. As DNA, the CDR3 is TGTGCCAGCAGCGCCTACGACAGGGGAGGAACTGAAGCTTTCTTT.

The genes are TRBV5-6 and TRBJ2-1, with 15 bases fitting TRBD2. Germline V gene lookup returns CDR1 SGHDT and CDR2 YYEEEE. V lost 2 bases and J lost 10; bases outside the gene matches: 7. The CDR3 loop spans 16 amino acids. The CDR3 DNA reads TGTGCCAGCAGCTTCCGGACTAGCGGGGGGGCCCAGGAGCAGTTCTTC. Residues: CASSFRTSGGAQEQFF.

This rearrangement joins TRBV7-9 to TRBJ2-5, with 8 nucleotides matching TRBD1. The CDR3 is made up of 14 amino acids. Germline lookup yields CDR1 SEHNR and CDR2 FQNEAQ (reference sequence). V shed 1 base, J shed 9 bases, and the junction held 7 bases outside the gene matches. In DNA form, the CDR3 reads TGTGCCAGCAGCTTAGGACAGGGGTCCGGGCCCCAGTACTTC. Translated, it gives CASSLGQGSGPQYF. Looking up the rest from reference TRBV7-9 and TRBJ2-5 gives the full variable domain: DTGVSQNPRHKITKRGQNVTFRCDPISEHNRLYWYRQTLGQGPEFLTYFQNEAQLEKSRLLSDRFSAERPKGSFSTLEIQRTEQGDSAMYLCASSLGQGSGPQYFGPGTRLLVL.

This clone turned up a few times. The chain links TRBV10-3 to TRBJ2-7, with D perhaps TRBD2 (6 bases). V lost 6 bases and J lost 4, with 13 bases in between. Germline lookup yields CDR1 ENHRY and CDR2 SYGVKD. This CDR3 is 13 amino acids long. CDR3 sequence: CAIRRREGYEQYF. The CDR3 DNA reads TGTGCCATCAGGCGGAGGGAAGGGTACGAGCAGTACTTC.

The CDR3 DNA reads as TGTGCCAGCAGCCCCGGGACAGGTTATCCCCTCTTCCAGTATGGCTACACCTTC. Its translation: CASSPGTGYPLFQYGYTF. The chain links TRBV5-6 to TRBJ1-2; 8 nucleotides align to TRBD1. V was pared by 4 bases and J by 5 bases, with 19 bases of the junction left unmatched. CDR3 length: 18 residues. CDR1 is SGHDT and CDR2 is YYEEEE in the germline V gene.